The sequence of this T cell receptor (beta chain) was determined in a study of T-cell memory formation after mild COVID-19. TCRdb reanalysed the 5' RACE reads using MiXCR and keeps one entry per CDR3 protein. Of roughly 620,000 distinct CDR3 sequences in the sample, roughly 18% were seen once. Germline-derived CDR1 and CDR2 are SGHRS and YFSETQ. The CDR3 spans 15 residues. Trimming removed 1 base from V and 4 bases from J, with 12 bases in between. This clonotype has a handful of counts. The receptor comes from an adult woman who had mild COVID-19 (a few samples of this study predate the infection). Cell type and time point are not known. The chain has TRBV5-1 and TRBJ1-3, with D maybe TRBD1 (6 bases). Sequencing was performed on PBMCs or a T cell subset sorted from them (not recorded which). CDR3 coding DNA: TGCGCCAGCAGCTTGAGCTCAGGGGACGGAAACACCATATATTTT. Translation gives CASSLSSGDGNTIYF.